The rows below give T cell receptor beta chains drawn from one sample of a study of T cells after posttransplantation cyclophosphamide. The repertoire was sequenced with immunoSEQ multiplex PCR; TCRdb's copy has only in-frame clones and lacks some. There are some 66,000 clones in the sample; 85% to 95% occur only once, and 3% lies in the top ten. The sequencing sample was made of PBMCs. The receptors come from a woman younger than 45 in good health and a related stem cell transplant donor. Each CDR3 is given with its conserved first and last residue. D genes are given only for firm matches. Clone size is stated in some rows and not others, as once, few, many or a class when expanded.

v_call	clone_size	j_call	d_call	cdr3_nt	cdr3_aa
TRBV9	once	TRBJ1-6	.	TGTGCCAGCAGCGTAGATACTGATTATTCACCCCTCCACTTT	CASSVDTDYSPLHF
TRBV6-5	.	TRBJ1-6	.	TGTGCCAGCAGTTACCTTCACTCCTATAATTCACCCCTCCACTTT	CASSYLHSYNSPLHF
TRBV4-3	few	TRBJ2-3	TRBD2	TGCGCCAGCAGCCAAGGAAGACTAGCGGGGAGACACACAGATACGCAGTATTTT	CASSQGRLAGRHTDTQYF
TRBV5-6	.	TRBJ2-1	.	TGTGCCAGCAGCTTGAATAGTCCTAGATCTGGGCAGTTCTTC	CASSLNSPRSGQFF
TRBV28	.	TRBJ2-7	TRBD1	TGTGCCAGCACTTCGACCGGGACAGCGACCTACGAGCAGTACTTC	CASTSTGTATYEQYF
TRBV5-1	.	TRBJ1-5	.	TGCGCCAGCAGCTTGGAAGGGAACACTCAGCCCCAGCATTTT	CASSLEGNTQPQHF
TRBV18	.	TRBJ2-2	TRBD1	TGTGCCAGCTCACTTTGGCAGGGGGACACCGGGGAGCTGTTTTTT	CASSLWQGDTGELFF
TRBV19	.	TRBJ1-4	.	TGTGCCAGTAGTAATCGACAGGTCACTAATGAAAAACTGTTTTTT	CASSNRQVTNEKLFF
TRBV19	.	TRBJ2-7	TRBD1	TGTGCCAGTAGTATAGGGGCAGGGGGCGTCTACGAGCAGTACTTC	CASSIGAGGVYEQYF
TRBV28	.	TRBJ1-5	.	TGTGCCAGCAGTTTTACCTCCGGAGGCAATCAGCCCCAGCATTTT	CASSFTSGGNQPQHF
TRBV28	.	TRBJ1-2	.	TGTGCCAGCAGTACAGGTCTCTATGGCTACACCTTC	CASSTGLYGYTF
TRBV7-2	.	TRBJ1-2	.	TGTGCCAGCAGCCAAGCGGGGGGTGACTATGGCTACACCTTC	CASSQAGGDYGYTF
TRBV5-5	.	TRBJ2-7	TRBD1	TGTGCCAGCAGCCCGGGACAGGAGATATACGAGCAGTACTTC	CASSPGQEIYEQYF
TRBV7-2	once	TRBJ2-7	TRBD1	TGTGCCAGCAGCTTAGCGGGACAGACCTACGAGCAGTACTTC	CASSLAGQTYEQYF
TRBV7-9	once	TRBJ1-2	TRBD1	TGTGCCAGCAGCTCGCGCTCGCCGGGACCGGGACAGGCCTATGGCTACACCTTC	CASSSRSPGPGQAYGYTF
TRBV2	.	TRBJ1-6	.	TGTGCCAGCAAGCTTAACCCCGGCAGCCATAATTCACCCCTCCACTTT	CASKLNPGSHNSPLHF
TRBV23-1	.	TRBJ1-1	.	TGCGCCAGCAGTCAGGGCAGGAGAATTTTGAACACTGAAGCTTTCTTT	CASSQGRRILNTEAFF
TRBV27	.	TRBJ2-7	TRBD2	TGTGCCAGTCGGGGGGTACTCTCCTACGAGCAGTACTTC	CASRGVLSYEQYF
TRBV6-6	.	TRBJ2-7	.	TGTGCCAGCAGTTACCGCCTCTCTGACGAGCAGTACTTC	CASSYRLSDEQYF
TRBV19	.	TRBJ1-4	.	TGTGCCAGTAGTATTTTGACTGCGGCTAATGAAAAACTGTTTTTT	CASSILTAANEKLFF
TRBV7-8	.	TRBJ1-5	.	TGTGCCAGCAGTTCTATCGGGATGTATCAGCCCCAGCATTTT	CASSSIGMYQPQHF
TRBV19	.	TRBJ1-6	TRBD1	TGTGCCAGCGGGACAGGGTTTGGTTCACCCCTCCACTTT	CASGTGFGSPLHF
TRBV6-5	.	TRBJ1-1	.	TGTGCCAGCAGCAAAACGTTGGGGGGTAACACTGAAGCTTTCTTT	CASSKTLGGNTEAFF
TRBV19	.	TRBJ1-6	.	TGTGCCAGTAGTATAGATAAGAGGGCAGATTATTCACCCCTCCACTTT	CASSIDKRADYSPLHF
TRBV5-4	.	TRBJ2-7	.	TGTGCCAGCAGCTTGGGTTCAGGAGCCTACGAGCAGTACTTC	CASSLGSGAYEQYF
TRBV11-2	.	TRBJ1-3	.	TGTGCCAGCAGCTTAACGGGAAACTCTGGAAACACCATATATTTT	CASSLTGNSGNTIYF